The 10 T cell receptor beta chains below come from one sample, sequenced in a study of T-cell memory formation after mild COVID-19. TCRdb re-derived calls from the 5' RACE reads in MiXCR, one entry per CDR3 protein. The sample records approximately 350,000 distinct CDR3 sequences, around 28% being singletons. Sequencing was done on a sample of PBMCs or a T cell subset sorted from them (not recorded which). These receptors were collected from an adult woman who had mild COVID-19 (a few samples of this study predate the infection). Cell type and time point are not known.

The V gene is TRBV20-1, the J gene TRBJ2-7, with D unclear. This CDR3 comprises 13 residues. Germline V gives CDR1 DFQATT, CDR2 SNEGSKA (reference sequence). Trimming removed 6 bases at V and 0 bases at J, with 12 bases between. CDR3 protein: CSAPETGSYEQYF. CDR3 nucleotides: TGCAGTGCCCCGGAGACTGGCTCCTACGAGCAGTACTTC.

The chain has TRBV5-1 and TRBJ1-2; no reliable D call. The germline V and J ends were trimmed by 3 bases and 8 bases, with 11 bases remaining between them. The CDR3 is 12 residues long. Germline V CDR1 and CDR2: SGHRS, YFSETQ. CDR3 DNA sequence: TGCGCCAGCAGCTCGGCGGGCGAGGGCTACACCTTC. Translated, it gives CASSSAGEGYTF.

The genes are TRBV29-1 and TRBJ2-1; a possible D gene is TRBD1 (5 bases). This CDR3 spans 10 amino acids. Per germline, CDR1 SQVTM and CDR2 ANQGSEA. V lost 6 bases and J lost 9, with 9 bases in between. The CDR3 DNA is TGCAGCGTGGCTGGGGCTGAGCAGTTCTTC. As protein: CSVAGAEQFF.

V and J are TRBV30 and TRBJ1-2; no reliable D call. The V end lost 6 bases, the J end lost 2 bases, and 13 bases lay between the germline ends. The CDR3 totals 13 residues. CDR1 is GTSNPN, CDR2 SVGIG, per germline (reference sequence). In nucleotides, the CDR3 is TGTGCCTGCCAAAGGCCGACCAACTATGGCTACACCTTC. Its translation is CACQRPTNYGYTF.

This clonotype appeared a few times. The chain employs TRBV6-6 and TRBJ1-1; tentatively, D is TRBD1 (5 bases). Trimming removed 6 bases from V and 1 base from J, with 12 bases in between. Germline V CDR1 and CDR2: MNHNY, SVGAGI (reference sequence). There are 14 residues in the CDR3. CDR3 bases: TGTGCCAGCAGCCAGGAGGGGAAGAACACTGAAGCTTTCTTT. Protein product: CASSQEGKNTEAFF.

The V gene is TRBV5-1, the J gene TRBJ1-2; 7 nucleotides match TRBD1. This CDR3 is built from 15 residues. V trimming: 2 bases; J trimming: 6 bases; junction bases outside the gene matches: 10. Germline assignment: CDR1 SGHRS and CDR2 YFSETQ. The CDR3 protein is CASSLALQGFDGYTF. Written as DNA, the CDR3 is TGCGCCAGCAGCTTAGCCCTACAGGGGTTTGATGGCTACACCTTC.

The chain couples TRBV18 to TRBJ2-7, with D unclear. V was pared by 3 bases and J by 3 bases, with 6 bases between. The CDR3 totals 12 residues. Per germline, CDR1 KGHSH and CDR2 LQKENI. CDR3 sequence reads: CASSPRNYEQYF. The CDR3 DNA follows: TGTGCCAGCTCACCTCGAAACTACGAGCAGTACTTC. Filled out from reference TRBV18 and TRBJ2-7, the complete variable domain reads NAGVMQNPRHLVRRRGQEARLRCSPMKGHSHVYWYRQLPEEGLKFMVYLQKENIIDESGMPKERFSAEFPKEGPSILRIQQVVRGDSAAYFCASSPRNYEQYFGPGTRLTVT.

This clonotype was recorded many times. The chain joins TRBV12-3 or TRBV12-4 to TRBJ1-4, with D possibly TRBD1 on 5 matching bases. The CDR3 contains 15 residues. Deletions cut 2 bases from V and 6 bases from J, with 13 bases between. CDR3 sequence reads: CASSLWGDIDEKLFF. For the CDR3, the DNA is TGTGCCAGCAGTTTATGGGGGGATATCGATGAAAAACTGTTTTTT.

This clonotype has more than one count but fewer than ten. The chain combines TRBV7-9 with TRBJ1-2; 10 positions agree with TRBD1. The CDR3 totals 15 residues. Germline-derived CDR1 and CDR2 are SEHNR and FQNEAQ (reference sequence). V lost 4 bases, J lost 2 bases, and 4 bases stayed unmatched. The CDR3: CASSSRQGANYGYTF. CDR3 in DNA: TGTGCCAGCAGCTCACGACAGGGGGCGAACTATGGCTACACCTTC.

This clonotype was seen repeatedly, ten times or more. CDR3 coding DNA: TGCAGCGTGAGGACGGGTGGTCAGCCCCAGCATTTT. Encoded protein: CSVRTGGQPQHF. The chain employs TRBV29-1 and TRBJ1-5; no definite D call. V was trimmed by 6 bases and J by 6 bases, leaving 12 bases between them. Germline V lookup: CDR1 SQVTM, CDR2 ANQGSEA. The CDR3 sequence is 12 residues long.